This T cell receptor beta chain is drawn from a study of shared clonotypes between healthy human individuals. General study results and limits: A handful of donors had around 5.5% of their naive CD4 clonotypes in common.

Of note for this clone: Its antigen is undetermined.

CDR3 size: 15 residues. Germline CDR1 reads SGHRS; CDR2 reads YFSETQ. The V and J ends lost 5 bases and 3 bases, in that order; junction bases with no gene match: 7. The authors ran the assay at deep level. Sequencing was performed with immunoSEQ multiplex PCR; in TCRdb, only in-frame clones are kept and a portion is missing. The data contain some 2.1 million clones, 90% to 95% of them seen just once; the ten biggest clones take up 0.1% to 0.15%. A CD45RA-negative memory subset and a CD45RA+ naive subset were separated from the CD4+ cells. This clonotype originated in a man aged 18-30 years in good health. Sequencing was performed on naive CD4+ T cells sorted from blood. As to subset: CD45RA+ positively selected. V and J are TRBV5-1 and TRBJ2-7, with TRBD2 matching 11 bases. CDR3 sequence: CASSLLAGENYEQYF. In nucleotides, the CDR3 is TGCGCCAGCAGTTTACTAGCGGGGGAAAACTACGAGCAGTACTTC.